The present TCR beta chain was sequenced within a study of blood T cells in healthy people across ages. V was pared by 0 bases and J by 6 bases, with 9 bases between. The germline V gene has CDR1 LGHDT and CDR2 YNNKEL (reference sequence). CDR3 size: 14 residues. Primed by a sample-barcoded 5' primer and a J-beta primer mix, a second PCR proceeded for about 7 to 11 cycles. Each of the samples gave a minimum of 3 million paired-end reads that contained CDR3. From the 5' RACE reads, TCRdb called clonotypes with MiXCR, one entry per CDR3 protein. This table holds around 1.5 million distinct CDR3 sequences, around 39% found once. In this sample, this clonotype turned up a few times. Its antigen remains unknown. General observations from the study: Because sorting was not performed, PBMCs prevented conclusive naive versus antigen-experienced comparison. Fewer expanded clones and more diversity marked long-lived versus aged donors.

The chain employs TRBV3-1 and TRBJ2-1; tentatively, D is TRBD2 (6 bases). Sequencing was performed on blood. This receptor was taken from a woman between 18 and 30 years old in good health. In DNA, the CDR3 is TGTGCCAGCAGCCAAGAGGGACTCATCAATGAGCAGTTCTTC. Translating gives CASSQEGLINEQFF.